The T cell receptor beta chain under discussion was sequenced for a study of spatial heterogeneity in lung cancer. Specified time point: sample taken at primary tumor resection. Researchers sequenced whole RNA taken from tumor, nontumor lung or frozen PBMC without sorting. V lost 5 bases, J lost 4 bases, and 10 bases lay in between. Per germline, CDR1 LNHNV and CDR2 YYDKDF (reference sequence). This CDR3 has 13 amino acids. In the library, each TCR cDNA molecule bore its own unique molecular identifier. TCRdb recomputed calls from the 5' RACE reads with MiXCR, one row per CDR3 protein. The repertoire has about 11,000 distinct CDR3 sequences, about 8.6% of them found once; the top ten carry around 25%.

This specimen was PBMCs, taken at surgery. This receptor was identified in a male donor with early-stage non-small cell lung cancer. The chain recombines TRBV15 with TRBJ2-3, with D possibly TRBD2 on 6 matching bases. CDR3 nucleotide sequence: TGTGCCACCAGCCCCCCTAGCGCAGATACGCAGTATTTT. Its protein product is CATSPPSADTQYF. Complete variable domain (other parts from reference TRBV15 and TRBJ2-3): DAMVIQNPRYQVTQFGKPVTLSCSQTLNHNVMYWYQQKSSQAPKLLFHYYDKDFNNEADTPDNFQSRRPNTSFCFLDIRSPGLGDTAMYLCATSPPSADTQYFGPGTRLTVL.